This TCR beta chain was recorded in a study of metastatic and nonmetastatic thyroid tumors. As for the study in general: Samples came from malignant and benign thyroid patients, and repertoires were compared across blood and tumor or nodule tissue.

Study-wide points: A significant increase in TCR beta diversity was reportedly seen in malignant thyroid tumors relative to benign nodules, in blood and tumor.

Original analysis: The study took CDR3 differences across clinicopathological groups and made a distant-metastasis classifier for papillary thyroid cancer from them. TCRdb re-called clones via MiXCR from the PCR reads. The V and J calls were not made by the authors but by TCRdb's processing. Among 20,000 to 25,000 clones listed, about 20% were seen once. V was clipped by 5 bases and J by 4 bases; unmatched bases: 1. This CDR3 region has 13 residues. Germline V gene data show CDR1 as SGHTA and CDR2 as FQGNSA. Patients were all untreated before their thyroid surgery. This clone was detected ten times or more. Its antigen is unidentified.

This sequence joins TRBV7-2 and TRBJ1-3; 8 nucleotides match TRBD1. The receptor's source is a female donor with papillary thyroid cancer or a benign thyroid nodule (not recorded which). Some clones in this sample may be carry-over from other donors' samples. Sequenced: blood. The CDR3 bases are TGTGCCAGCAGCCGGGACAGGGGAAACACCATATATTTT. Translated: CASSRDRGNTIYF.